Listed below are T cell receptor beta chains from one sample, sequenced in a study of vaccination and CD4 T cells after COVID-19. Their antigens remain unidentified. From the PCR reads, TCRdb called clonotypes with MiXCR, one entry per CDR3 protein. Here the sample spans about 9,100 distinct CDR3 sequences, roughly 60% being singletons. The sample in question was cultured CD4+ T cells from blood, obtained after SARS-CoV-2 vaccination. Receptor source: a human donor with COVID-19. Each CDR3 is given with its conserved first and last residue. Each record gives: V gene, clone size, J gene, D gene, CDR3 DNA, CDR3 protein. The D gene is left open where the match is weak. Where a row states a size, it is once, few, many or the class of an expanded clone; other rows omit it.

v_gene: TRBV6-5; abundance: -; j_gene: TRBJ1-1; d_gene: -; CDR3nt: TGTGCCAGCAGTTCTACCGACAGGAGGGGAGCTGAAGCTTTCTTT; CDR3aa: CASSSTDRRGAEAFF
v_gene: TRBV7-9; abundance: -; j_gene: TRBJ2-3; d_gene: TRBD2; CDR3nt: TGTGCCAGCAGCTTAGTCGAGGCTAGCGGCGCCACAGATACGCAGTATTTT; CDR3aa: CASSLVEASGATDTQYF
v_gene: TRBV19; abundance: -; j_gene: TRBJ1-1; d_gene: -; CDR3nt: TGTGCCAGTAGTATGTGGGCGGTTGAAGCTTTCTTT; CDR3aa: CASSMWAVEAFF
v_gene: TRBV20-1; abundance: once; j_gene: TRBJ2-2; d_gene: -; CDR3nt: TGCAGTGCTCCCGACTGGTCGCGGGGTCAGGGGGAGCTGTTTTTT; CDR3aa: CSAPDWSRGQGELFF
v_gene: TRBV27; abundance: few; j_gene: TRBJ2-5; d_gene: -; CDR3nt: TGTGCCAGCAGTTTCGGCGGGGCGGAGACCCAGTACTTC; CDR3aa: CASSFGGAETQYF
v_gene: TRBV7-4; abundance: -; j_gene: TRBJ2-7; d_gene: TRBD2; CDR3nt: TGTGCCAGCAGCTTAGGACTAGCGGGGTGCTACGAGCAGTACTTC; CDR3aa: CASSLGLAGCYEQYF
v_gene: TRBV24-1; abundance: -; j_gene: TRBJ2-5; d_gene: TRBD1; CDR3nt: TGTGCCACCAGTGATTTTGGACAGGGAGGGACCCAGTACTTC; CDR3aa: CATSDFGQGGTQYF
v_gene: TRBV6-1; abundance: medium-sized; j_gene: TRBJ2-1; d_gene: TRBD2; CDR3nt: TGTGCCAGCAGTCGCGACCCAACCCATCCTAGCGGCTTC; CDR3aa: CASSRDPTHPSGF
v_gene: TRBV6-5; abundance: -; j_gene: TRBJ2-5; d_gene: -; CDR3nt: TGTGCCAGCAGTTATTCGGGACACGGCCTCCAAGAGACCCAGTACTTC; CDR3aa: CASSYSGHGLQETQYF
v_gene: TRBV6-1; abundance: once; j_gene: TRBJ2-2; d_gene: -; CDR3nt: TGTGCCAGCAGTGATGGCGAGGGGAACACCGGGGAGCTGTTTTTT; CDR3aa: CASSDGEGNTGELFF
v_gene: TRBV11-1; abundance: few; j_gene: TRBJ2-5; d_gene: -; CDR3nt: TGTGCCAGCAAGGGGGGGATAGGGGAAGAGACCCAGTACTTC; CDR3aa: CASKGGIGEETQYF
v_gene: TRBV19; abundance: few; j_gene: TRBJ1-6; d_gene: -; CDR3nt: TGTGCCAGTAGTTACCGAGATTCACCCCTCCACTTT; CDR3aa: CASSYRDSPLHF
v_gene: TRBV28; abundance: -; j_gene: TRBJ1-1; d_gene: -; CDR3nt: TGTGCCAGCAGACCCCGGGAACCGGTCACTGAAGCTTTCTTT; CDR3aa: CASRPREPVTEAFF
v_gene: TRBV4-2; abundance: -; j_gene: TRBJ2-5; d_gene: -; CDR3nt: TGTGCCAGCAGCCAAGATGGGCAGGGAGTCCGAGAGACCCAGTACTTC; CDR3aa: CASSQDGQGVRETQYF
v_gene: TRBV10-3; abundance: -; j_gene: TRBJ1-6; d_gene: -; CDR3nt: TGTGCCATCAGTGAGGACCTTATACTCTCCTATAATTCACCCCTCTACTTT; CDR3aa: CAISEDLILSYNSPLYF
v_gene: TRBV5-6; abundance: -; j_gene: TRBJ2-4; d_gene: -; CDR3nt: TGTGCCAGCAGCTTGGGTGGGTTTACAGAGCAGTACTTC; CDR3aa: CASSLGGFTEQYF
v_gene: TRBV2; abundance: -; j_gene: TRBJ1-2; d_gene: TRBD1; CDR3nt: TGTGCCAGCACTAACAGGGGCCCCTATGGCTACACCTTC; CDR3aa: CASTNRGPYGYTF
v_gene: TRBV20-1; abundance: once; j_gene: TRBJ2-1; d_gene: TRBD2; CDR3nt: TGCAGTGCTAGAGATGAGCCAGCGGGGATCACCTACAATGAGCAGTTCTTC; CDR3aa: CSARDEPAGITYNEQFF
v_gene: TRBV19; abundance: large; j_gene: TRBJ1-5; d_gene: TRBD1; CDR3nt: TGTGCCACAGTGGAACAGGGGGCGCCGAATCAGCCCCAGCATTTT; CDR3aa: CATVEQGAPNQPQHF
v_gene: TRBV15; abundance: few; j_gene: TRBJ1-2; d_gene: -; CDR3nt: TGTGCCACCAGCAGTACGGGTCCATGGGGCTACACCTTC; CDR3aa: CATSSTGPWGYTF
v_gene: TRBV2; abundance: few; j_gene: TRBJ1-6; d_gene: TRBD1; CDR3nt: TGTGCCAGCAGCCCCCGACAGGGCAATTCACCCCTCCACTTT; CDR3aa: CASSPRQGNSPLHF
v_gene: TRBV6-1; abundance: few; j_gene: TRBJ2-5; d_gene: -; CDR3nt: TGTGCCAGCCAGGGGGGGCGGGGATTGAGAGAGACCCAGTACTTC; CDR3aa: CASQGGRGLRETQYF
v_gene: TRBV20-1; abundance: -; j_gene: TRBJ2-5; d_gene: -; CDR3nt: TGCAGTGCTAGAGATGGCCGGGACTCGGGGGAGACCCAGTACTTC; CDR3aa: CSARDGRDSGETQYF